The 20 T cell receptor beta chains below were found in one sample sequenced in a study of CD8 T cells in ankylosing spondylitis listed by TCRdb under 2017. The receptor library was made with 5' RACE. This sample was sequenced with an Illumina HiSeq 2500. TCRdb redid the processing of the public reads, applying fastp at Q25 and MiXCR, and retained in-frame beta chains. Merged by CDR3 protein, the rows form single entries marked with the most common genes and DNA. For this sample the table gives around 300,000 distinct CDR3 sequences, of which 20% were detected only once. The ten most abundant clones make up 3.5% of the sample. The specimen was blood, either unsorted or a sorted T cell fraction (not recorded which). The origin of the receptors is a female donor with ankylosing spondylitis or in good health (not recorded which).

Regarding this clonotype: It may be a read error: a sequence one base away is much more abundant. The rearrangement joins TRBV20-1 to TRBJ2-1; D unclear. The germline V gene encodes CDR1 DFQATT and CDR2 SNEGSKA (reference sequence). The CDR3 runs to 16 residues. V shed 0 bases and J shed 6 bases, with 18 bases lying between them. DNA of the CDR3: TGCAGTGCTAGAGACCGTCTCCTGGGCCCTTCCAATGAGCAGTTCTTC. Encoded protein: CSARDRLLGPSNEQFF.

This clonotype came up many times. V usage is TRBV12-3 or TRBV12-4 and J usage is TRBJ1-2, with D perhaps matching TRBD1 (5 bases). V gave up 7 bases and J gave up 8 bases, with 14 bases separating them. The CDR3 loop spans 12 amino acids. In DNA form, the CDR3 reads TGTGCCAGCATGCGGGGGGGGGACGGCTACACCTTC. Amino acid sequence: CASMRGGDGYTF.

This clonotype was seen ten or more times. The chain recombines TRBV7-2 with TRBJ2-7, with 7 bases that match TRBD1. Germline assignment: CDR1 SGHTA and CDR2 FQGNSA. CDR3 size: 12 residues. V was pared by 6 bases and J by 4 bases, with 3 bases of the junction left unmatched. The CDR3 region is CASRRQGYEQYF. CDR3 bases: TGTGCCAGCAGGAGACAGGGTTACGAGCAGTACTTC.

This clonotype occurred many times. V is TRBV7-2 and J is TRBJ2-1, with TRBD1 identical over 11 bases. V lost 5 bases, J lost 6 bases, and 6 bases stayed unmatched. This CDR3 is built from 15 residues. Per the germline V gene, CDR1 is SGHTA and CDR2 is FQGNSA. The CDR3 nucleotides are TGTGCCAGCAGCGCCGGGACAGGGGGAGTCAATGAGCAGTTCTTC. Protein sequence: CASSAGTGGVNEQFF.

This clonotype was observed a handful of times. CDR3 in DNA: TGCAGCGTTGATCCGGAATACGAGCAGTACTTC. Protein product: CSVDPEYEQYF. The chain uses TRBV29-1 and TRBJ2-7; D is ambiguous. V lost 3 bases, J lost 4 bases, and 7 bases lay in between. The germline V gene has CDR1 SQVTM and CDR2 ANQGSEA. This CDR3 spans 11 amino acids.

This clonotype has only a few counts. V gene TRBV6-5 combines with J gene TRBJ2-1; D unclear. CDR1 is MNHEY, CDR2 SVGAGI, per germline. Between the trimmed V and J ends, which lost 3 bases and 4 bases, there was a span of 10 bases. The CDR3 is 14 amino acids. The CDR3 DNA reads as TGTGCCAGCAGTTATGGGCAGAGATACAATGAGCAGTTCTTC. This sequence encodes CASSYGQRYNEQFF.

The table lists this clonotype with a few counts. J is TRBJ2-5 and V is TRBV24-1, with 10 bases aligning to TRBD2. Per germline, CDR1 KGHDR and CDR2 SFDVKD. V lost 7 bases and J lost 4; bases outside the gene matches: 11. This CDR3 is built from 16 residues. The CDR3 spells CATSEPLAGGRETQYF. The CDR3 nucleotides are TGTGCCACCAGCGAACCCTTAGCGGGAGGCCGAGAGACCCAGTACTTC.

A remark on this clonotype: A read error may explain this, as a much larger clone is one base away. The chain carries TRBV7-9 and TRBJ2-3; 13 positions agree with TRBD2. The CDR3 length is 14 residues. CDR1 is SEHNR and CDR2 is FQNEAQ in the germline V gene (reference sequence). V shed 3 bases, J shed 7 bases, and the junction held 1 base outside the gene matches. The CDR3 loop reads CASSLGLAGYTQYF. The CDR3 DNA reads as TGTGCCAGCAGCTTGGGACTAGCGGGATATACGCAGTATTTT.

This chain uses TRBV7-9 with TRBJ1-1, with D uncertain. This CDR3 spans 9 amino acids. Germline-derived CDR1 and CDR2 are SEHNR and FQNEAQ (reference sequence). V lost 4 bases, J lost 8 bases, and 2 bases lay in between. The CDR3 DNA sequence: TGTGCCAGCAGCTCGGAAGCTTTCTTT. Encoded protein: CASSSEAFF.

This clonotype has more than one count but fewer than ten. This sequence joins TRBV7-2 and TRBJ2-5; D is perhaps TRBD1 or TRBD2 (5 bases each). Germline values: CDR1 SGHTA, CDR2 FQGNSA. Trimming removed 2 bases at V and 1 base at J, with 8 bases between. This CDR3 is 14 amino acids long. This CDR3 is CASSLNGGQETQYF. CDR3 in DNA: TGTGCCAGCAGCTTAAATGGGGGCCAAGAGACCCAGTACTTC.

This clonotype was observed many times. This rearrangement joins TRBV5-6 to TRBJ1-2, with D uncertain. This CDR3 is 12 amino acids long. The V gene's germline CDR1 is SGHDT and CDR2 YYEEEE. The V end was cut by 0 bases, the J end by 4 bases, with 4 bases between. Here the CDR3 reads CASSLDTYGYTF. The CDR3, as DNA: TGTGCCAGCAGCTTGGACACCTATGGCTACACCTTC.

As regards this clonotype: This may come from a read error, since a much larger clone is one base off. The rearrangement uses TRBV29-1 and TRBJ2-5, with 8 bases lining up with TRBD1. CDR3 length: 14 residues. Germline V gene data show CDR1 as SQVTM and CDR2 as ANQGSEA. V gave up 4 bases and J gave up 1 base; unmatched junction bases: 5. The CDR3 region has the DNA TGCAGCGTTGCCAACACAGGGGGCCAAGAGACCCAGTACTTC. Protein sequence: CSVANTGGQETQYF.

V is TRBV12-3 or TRBV12-4 and J is TRBJ2-6; D not certain. With 7 bases removed from V and 2 bases from J, the gap between germline ends came to 12 bases. The CDR3 covers 15 residues. CDR3 bases: TGTGCCAGCAATCCGACCTTCCCTGGGGCCAACGTCCTGACTTTC. Residues: CASNPTFPGANVLTF.

This clonotype has a handful of counts. This chain links TRBV29-1 with TRBJ1-5, with D maybe TRBD1 (5 bases). Trimming stripped 5 bases from V and 7 bases from J, with 15 bases between. The length of the CDR3 is 13 residues. The germline gives CDR1 SQVTM, CDR2 ANQGSEA. The CDR3 nucleotides are TGCAGCGTTCTGCAGGGAGGAGGGCAGCCCCAGCATTTT. Its protein is CSVLQGGGQPQHF.

This clonotype was counted between two and nine times. The chain combines TRBV18 with TRBJ2-7, with 10 bases identical to TRBD2. This CDR3 spans 14 amino acids. Trimming cost V 3 bases and J 6 bases; bases outside gene matches: 5. Looked up from germline, CDR1 is KGHSH and CDR2 is LQKENI. CDR3 DNA: TGTGCCAGCTCACCCGAGCGGGAGGGCTTCGAGCAGTACTTC. As protein: CASSPEREGFEQYF. The whole variable domain, remainder taken from reference TRBV18 and TRBJ2-7, is NAGVMQNPRHLVRRRGQEARLRCSPMKGHSHVYWYRQLPEEGLKFMVYLQKENIIDESGMPKERFSAEFPKEGPSILRIQQVVRGDSAAYFCASSPEREGFEQYFGPGTRLTVT.

The table lists this clonotype with a few counts. The genes are TRBV5-6 and TRBJ2-7; 7 bases map to TRBD2. Germline CDR1 is SGHDT and CDR2 is YYEEEE. With V trimmed by 4 bases and J by 0 bases, 10 bases remained unmatched. The CDR3 contains 16 residues. The CDR3 nucleotides read TGTGCCAGCAGCCTCGAGCGGGGCCGCCTCTCCTACGAGCAGTACTTC. Its protein product is CASSLERGRLSYEQYF.

This clonotype was found a few times. V is TRBV6-4 and J is TRBJ2-3; 10 positions match TRBD1. Germline V CDR1 and CDR2: MRHNA, SNTAGT. Trimming removed 4 bases from V and 5 bases from J; junction bases left unmatched: 3. The CDR3 covers 14 residues. The CDR3 coding sequence is TGTGCCAGCAGTGGACAGGGGGCTGGAGATACGCAGTATTTT. It codes for CASSGQGAGDTQYF.

This chain links TRBV6-1 with TRBJ2-5; unclear D gene. The CDR3 runs to 15 residues. Germline values: CDR1 MNHNS, CDR2 SASEGT. Trimming removed 1 base from V and 5 bases from J, with 14 bases in between. The CDR3 nucleotides are TGTGCCAGCAGTGAAGGGGGTCGGAAAGGGGAGACCCAGTACTTC. It encodes CASSEGGRKGETQYF.

V is TRBV10-1 and J is TRBJ2-7; D assignment may be TRBD1 or TRBD2 (5 bases each). The V end lost 8 bases, the J end lost 2 bases, and 13 bases lay between the germline ends. Germline CDR1 reads WNHNN; CDR2 reads SYGVQD (reference sequence). The CDR3 runs 13 residues. In DNA, the CDR3 is TGCGCCAGCGGGGGAGCGGCAACCTACGAGCAGTACTTC. The encoded protein is CASGGAATYEQYF.

This chain uses TRBV7-3 with TRBJ2-3; 8 bases are a match to TRBD2. V lost 4 bases to trimming and J lost 1 base; unmatched junction nucleotides: 4. Germline CDR1 SGHTA, CDR2 FQGTGA. This CDR3 contains 15 residues. CDR3 nucleotide sequence: TGTGCCAGCAGCTCGGGACTAGGCGGCACAGATACGCAGTATTTT. As protein: CASSSGLGGTDTQYF. Full variable domain (outside the CDR3, taken from reference TRBV7-3 and TRBJ2-3): GAGVSQTPSNKVTEKGKYVELRCDPISGHTALYWYRQSLGQGPEFLIYFQGTGAADDSGLPNDRFFAVRPEGSVSTLKIQRTERGDSAVYLCASSSGLGGTDTQYFGPGTRLTVL.